This T cell receptor (beta chain) derives from a study of Ad26.COV2.S vaccination and SARS-CoV-2 variants (dated by TCRdb to the early 2020s). About the full investigation: Vaccine-arm donors were drawn from COV1001, a multicentre, randomized, double-blind, placebo-controlled phase I-IIa trial of Ad26.COV2.S in healthy adults. Ad26.COV2.S was administered intramuscularly at a dose of 5x10^10 or 1x10^11 viral particles, either as one shot or as two shots given 56 days apart. TCRbeta repertoire sequencing was used to assess the specificity and breadth of SARS-CoV-2-reactive T cell receptors after Ad26.COV2.S vaccination. The TCR-sequenced set comprised around 30 samples: around 20 Ad26.COV2.S vaccine recipients, 5 placebo recipients and 8 SARS-CoV-2 convalescent individuals. Participants in the trial were split at random into five groups of five each, receiving low-dose or high-dose Ad26.COV2.S once or twice, or else placebo on both occasions. Blinding of investigators to trial group allocation was maintained during experiments and outcome assessment.

There are 12 amino acids in the CDR3, from cysteine to phenylalanine inclusive. Only CDR3 DNA remains: 36 bases, in frame from the first base. Cut back by 5 bases and 8 bases, the V and J ends lie 12 bases apart. CDR1 and CDR2, per the germline V gene (reference sequence), are SEHNR and FQNEAQ. The sample's treatment or condition label, in plain terms: 19 received Ad26.COV2.S at low or high dose, single or two shots; 5 received placebo; per-sample allocation not given. Repertoires of vaccine and placebo recipients were sequenced from samples taken on day 63 after the first injection. Between 29 July and 7 August 2020, Cohort 1b enrolled some 25 adults aged 18-55 years at one site in Boston, USA. Ad26.COV2.S was a replication-incompetent adenovirus type 26 vector expressing a prefusion-stabilized SARS-CoV-2 spike protein from the original Wuhan strain. Turning to this clone: Its target antigen remains unknown. Qualities for individual bases were not recorded, and no much larger clone is one base off.

The immunoSEQ Assay was the method used to sequence TCRbeta CDR3 regions. After extraction, genomic DNA underwent amplification by bias-controlled multiplex PCR, followed by high-throughput sequencing. As for the original processing: To quantify the absolute abundance of every unique TCRbeta CDR3 region, sequences were collapsed and filtered. T cell fraction was estimated by normalizing TCRbeta template counts to usable DNA, with usable DNA measured through amplification of reference genes found in all nucleated cells. Repertoire TCRs were annotated as SARS-CoV-2-specific when V gene, CDR3 amino acid sequence and J gene were exactly matched to a known reactive TCR set. The reference SARS-CoV-2 TCR set came from MIRA and was filtered for enrichment in COVID-19-positive ImmuneCODE repertoires, removing public or cross-reactive TCRs. Drawing on the MIRA antigens, annotated TCRs were analysed further at the level of specific ORF or position within ORF. Breadth was defined as annotated unique rearrangements over total unique productive rearrangements; depth was the summed frequency of those rearrangements. TCR breadth was compared between groups using two-sided Wilcoxon rank-sum tests. In TCRdb, the immuneACCESS table is reduced to in-frame sequences with V and J assigned. These tables do not hold every clone; where another copy was compared, an unresolved V gene accounts for under half, and the others remain unexplained. Clone size and the V and J calls come from that table; the DNA yielded D and trimming. Counted in this sample were more than 350,000 clones; approximately 92% of them appeared once. The top ten constitute about 12% of the sample.

The research as a whole found: After vaccination, substantial breadth of spike-specific CD8+ and CD4+ T cell responses was reported. The authors noted that the TCR breadth and depth analyses may have underestimated total T cell responses. Compared with placebo recipients, Ad26.COV2.S recipients showed higher spike-specific TCR breadth (P = 0.0014). Comparing responses between vaccine doses or regimens was not something the study was powered to do. Non-spike TCR breadth was comparable between vaccine and placebo recipients, consistent with the vaccine containing only spike.

The sample in question was peripheral blood, obtained in a trial of Ad26.COV2.S vaccine versus placebo. The TCR was taken from a person aged 18-65 years who received the Ad26.COV2.S COVID-19 vaccine or a placebo. This sequence uses TRBV7-9 and TRBJ1-2, with the identity of the D gene unclear. The DNA is TGTGCCAGCAGCCCCAGCAGTGGAGGCTACACCTTC. Its protein reads: CASSPSSGGYTF.